These T cell receptor beta chains were read from a single sample in a study of blood T cell repertoires in COVID-19. The table came from immunoSEQ multiplex PCR; TCRdb's copy has only in-frame clones and leaves some out. Altogether roughly 380,000 clones are present, approximately 77% being singletons, with the ten largest covering 0.85% to 1.2%. The specimen sequenced was peripheral blood. These receptors were taken from a human donor with acute or convalescent COVID-19. The donor label of this sample is uncertain. Both conserved end residues are part of each CDR3. The order of the fields is J gene, V gene, clone size, D gene, CDR3 protein, CDR3 DNA. A D gene is named only where the DNA matches it firmly. Only part of the rows carry a size: once, few, many, or a class if the clone is expanded.

j_call: TRBJ2-3
v_call: TRBV19
clone_size: -
d_call: -
cdr3_aa: CASSMGDGALNTDTQYF
cdr3_nt: TGTGCCAGTAGTATGGGTGATGGGGCCCTTAACACAGATACGCAGTATTTT

j_call: TRBJ2-7
v_call: TRBV5-8
clone_size: few
d_call: TRBD2
cdr3_aa: CASTVSSGSFYEQYF
cdr3_nt: TGTGCCAGCACCGTGAGTAGCGGGAGCTTCTACGAGCAGTACTTC

j_call: TRBJ1-6
v_call: TRBV30
clone_size: -
d_call: -
cdr3_aa: CAWSVQGYSPLHF
cdr3_nt: TGTGCCTGGAGTGTTCAGGGGTACTCACCCCTCCACTTT

j_call: TRBJ1-3
v_call: TRBV19
clone_size: -
d_call: TRBD1
cdr3_aa: CASRKQGAAGNTIYF
cdr3_nt: TGTGCCAGTAGAAAACAGGGGGCCGCTGGAAACACCATATATTTT

j_call: TRBJ1-3
v_call: TRBV3-1/TRBV3-2
clone_size: -
d_call: TRBD1
cdr3_aa: CASSQVRGPGNTIYF
cdr3_nt: TGTGCCAGCAGCCAAGTAAGGGGGCCTGGAAACACCATATATTTT

j_call: TRBJ1-1
v_call: TRBV5-4
clone_size: -
d_call: -
cdr3_aa: CASSFGGQFGRTEAFF
cdr3_nt: TGTGCCAGCAGCTTCGGAGGACAGTTCGGGCGGACTGAAGCTTTCTTT

j_call: TRBJ2-7
v_call: TRBV3-1/TRBV3-2
clone_size: -
d_call: -
cdr3_aa: CASSPFGVYEQYF
cdr3_nt: TGTGCCAGCAGCCCCTTCGGGGTCTACGAGCAGTACTTC

j_call: TRBJ1-5
v_call: TRBV2
clone_size: -
d_call: -
cdr3_aa: CATASEDQPQHF
cdr3_nt: TGTGCCACCGCCTCAGAGGATCAGCCCCAGCATTTT

j_call: TRBJ2-5
v_call: TRBV4-1
clone_size: -
d_call: -
cdr3_aa: CASSQEPGKETQYF
cdr3_nt: TGCGCCAGCAGCCAAGAGCCAGGGAAAGAGACCCAGTACTTC

j_call: TRBJ2-1
v_call: TRBV5-4
clone_size: -
d_call: -
cdr3_aa: CASSEDRRVSNEQFF
cdr3_nt: TGTGCCAGCAGCGAGGACAGGAGGGTGAGCAATGAGCAGTTCTTC

j_call: TRBJ1-4
v_call: TRBV2
clone_size: -
d_call: TRBD1
cdr3_aa: CASSGAGTVVEKLFF
cdr3_nt: TGTGCCAGCAGTGGGGCCGGGACAGTCGTTGAAAAACTGTTTTTT

j_call: TRBJ1-1
v_call: TRBV6-5
clone_size: few
d_call: -
cdr3_aa: CASSYSGDIYTEAFF
cdr3_nt: TGTGCCAGCAGTTACTCCGGGGACATATACACTGAAGCTTTCTTT

j_call: TRBJ1-2
v_call: TRBV9
clone_size: -
d_call: -
cdr3_aa: CASSYDRSYGYTF
cdr3_nt: TGTGCCAGCAGTTATGACAGGAGCTATGGCTACACCTTC

j_call: TRBJ1-1
v_call: TRBV6-5
clone_size: few
d_call: -
cdr3_aa: CASSPPTGNTEAFF
cdr3_nt: TGTGCCAGCAGTCCCCCCACAGGGAACACTGAAGCTTTCTTT

j_call: TRBJ1-3
v_call: TRBV6-1
clone_size: -
d_call: -
cdr3_aa: CASSEALFAAGNTIYF
cdr3_nt: TGTGCCAGCAGTGAAGCTTTGTTCGCAGCTGGAAACACCATATATTTT

j_call: TRBJ2-5
v_call: TRBV6-5
clone_size: -
d_call: -
cdr3_aa: CASRASEGTQYF
cdr3_nt: TGTGCCAGCAGGGCTAGCGAAGGGACCCAGTACTTC

j_call: TRBJ2-1
v_call: TRBV9
clone_size: -
d_call: TRBD2
cdr3_aa: CASSPGVAGNNEQFF
cdr3_nt: TGTGCCAGCAGCCCAGGAGTAGCGGGAAACAATGAGCAGTTCTTC

j_call: TRBJ1-1
v_call: TRBV3-1/TRBV3-2
clone_size: -
d_call: -
cdr3_aa: CASSQVHSQAFF
cdr3_nt: TGTGCCAGCAGCCAAGTTCACAGTCAAGCTTTCTTT

j_call: TRBJ1-4
v_call: TRBV5-1
clone_size: -
d_call: -
cdr3_aa: CASRLDRPNEKLFF
cdr3_nt: TGCGCCAGCAGGTTGGACAGACCAAATGAAAAACTGTTTTTT

j_call: TRBJ1-2
v_call: TRBV10-2
clone_size: -
d_call: -
cdr3_aa: CASSEMRYGYTF
cdr3_nt: TGCGCCAGCAGTGAGATGAGGTACGGCTACACCTTC

j_call: TRBJ2-1
v_call: TRBV6-1
clone_size: -
d_call: TRBD2
cdr3_aa: CASSEWAGAINNEQFF
cdr3_nt: TGTGCCAGCAGTGAATGGGCGGGAGCGATAAACAATGAGCAGTTCTTC

j_call: TRBJ1-1
v_call: TRBV24-1
clone_size: -
d_call: -
cdr3_aa: CATSKGSTEAFF
cdr3_nt: TGTGCCACCAGTAAGGGGTCCACTGAAGCTTTCTTT

j_call: TRBJ1-5
v_call: TRBV24-1
clone_size: few
d_call: -
cdr3_aa: CATSDGDTRGNQPQHF
cdr3_nt: TGTGCCACCAGTGATGGGGACACCCGGGGAAATCAGCCCCAGCATTTT

j_call: TRBJ1-6
v_call: TRBV6-5
clone_size: -
d_call: -
cdr3_aa: CASSYGAERANSPLHF
cdr3_nt: TGTGCCAGCAGTTACGGGGCTGAAAGGGCTAATTCACCCCTCCACTTT

j_call: TRBJ2-7
v_call: TRBV29-1
clone_size: -
d_call: TRBD1
cdr3_aa: CSAGQGMVQYF
cdr3_nt: TGCAGCGCGGGACAGGGTATGGTGCAGTACTTC

j_call: TRBJ2-7
v_call: TRBV29-1
clone_size: -
d_call: -
cdr3_aa: CSVDGDTHYEQYF
cdr3_nt: TGCAGCGTCGACGGGGACACTCACTACGAGCAGTACTTC

j_call: TRBJ1-1
v_call: TRBV29-1
clone_size: -
d_call: -
cdr3_aa: CSVARGTAEAFF
cdr3_nt: TGCAGCGTTGCTCGTGGTACGGCTGAAGCTTTCTTT

j_call: TRBJ1-5
v_call: TRBV2
clone_size: -
d_call: -
cdr3_aa: CASTNDRRQPQHF
cdr3_nt: TGTGCCAGCACTAACGACAGGCGGCAGCCCCAGCATTTT

j_call: TRBJ2-3
v_call: TRBV5-5
clone_size: -
d_call: -
cdr3_aa: CASSLGPLSTDTQYF
cdr3_nt: TGTGCCAGCAGCTTGGGGCCCCTGAGCACAGATACGCAGTATTTT

j_call: TRBJ2-7
v_call: TRBV6-2/TRBV6-3
clone_size: -
d_call: TRBD2
cdr3_aa: CASSPSGGTSYEQYF
cdr3_nt: TGTGCCAGCAGCCCGAGCGGGGGGACCTCCTACGAGCAGTACTTC

j_call: TRBJ1-4
v_call: TRBV19
clone_size: -
d_call: TRBD1
cdr3_aa: CASCPQGRTNEKLFF
cdr3_nt: TGTGCCAGCTGCCCACAGGGGCGAACTAATGAAAAACTGTTTTTT

j_call: TRBJ2-3
v_call: TRBV14
clone_size: once
d_call: TRBD2
cdr3_aa: CASSSLAGLTDTQYF
cdr3_nt: TGTGCCAGCAGCAGTCTAGCGGGACTCACAGATACGCAGTATTTT

j_call: TRBJ2-3
v_call: TRBV2
clone_size: few
d_call: -
cdr3_aa: CASSAQGWADTQYF
cdr3_nt: TGTGCCAGCAGTGCTCAGGGCTGGGCAGATACGCAGTATTTT

j_call: TRBJ1-6
v_call: TRBV11-2
clone_size: -
d_call: -
cdr3_aa: CASSLDTPGQPYNSPLHF
cdr3_nt: TGTGCCAGCAGCTTAGATACTCCCGGTCAACCTTATAATTCACCCCTCCACTTT

j_call: TRBJ1-6
v_call: TRBV6-5
clone_size: -
d_call: TRBD1
cdr3_aa: CASTTTRQGGSPLHF
cdr3_nt: TGTGCCAGCACCACGACGCGACAGGGCGGTTCACCCCTCCACTTT

j_call: TRBJ2-7
v_call: TRBV6-5
clone_size: -
d_call: TRBD1
cdr3_aa: CASSQDRGSTYEQYF
cdr3_nt: TGTGCCAGCAGTCAGGACAGGGGGTCCACCTACGAGCAGTACTTC

j_call: TRBJ2-1
v_call: TRBV11-2
clone_size: -
d_call: -
cdr3_aa: CASSLDVKSNEQFF
cdr3_nt: TGTGCCAGCAGCTTAGATGTGAAGAGCAATGAGCAGTTCTTC

j_call: TRBJ1-1
v_call: TRBV29-1
clone_size: -
d_call: -
cdr3_aa: CSVGAGVNTEAFF
cdr3_nt: TGCAGCGTTGGAGCAGGGGTGAACACTGAAGCTTTCTTT

j_call: TRBJ1-2
v_call: TRBV2
clone_size: -
d_call: TRBD1
cdr3_aa: CASRLGQNYGYTF
cdr3_nt: TGTGCCAGCAGACTGGGACAGAACTATGGCTACACCTTC

j_call: TRBJ2-7
v_call: TRBV4-1
clone_size: -
d_call: TRBD1
cdr3_aa: CASSQVKRDRAYEQYF
cdr3_nt: TGCGCCAGCAGCCAAGTAAAGAGGGACAGGGCCTACGAGCAGTACTTC

j_call: TRBJ2-2
v_call: TRBV30
clone_size: -
d_call: TRBD1
cdr3_aa: CAWSVTGSTGELFF
cdr3_nt: TGTGCCTGGAGCGTGACAGGGTCCACCGGGGAGCTGTTTTTT

j_call: TRBJ2-1
v_call: TRBV5-5
clone_size: -
d_call: TRBD1
cdr3_aa: CASSLGQQVYNEQFF
cdr3_nt: TGTGCCAGCAGCCTGGGACAGCAAGTCTACAATGAGCAGTTCTTC

j_call: TRBJ1-2
v_call: TRBV6-2/TRBV6-3
clone_size: -
d_call: -
cdr3_aa: CASSIPTGPTNYGYTF
cdr3_nt: TGTGCCAGCAGTATCCCTACAGGGCCAACTAACTATGGCTACACCTTC

j_call: TRBJ1-2
v_call: TRBV7-9
clone_size: -
d_call: TRBD1
cdr3_aa: CASSPGGPYGYTF
cdr3_nt: TGTGCCAGCAGCCCAGGGGGACCCTATGGCTACACCTTC

j_call: TRBJ1-5
v_call: TRBV12-3/TRBV12-4
clone_size: -
d_call: -
cdr3_aa: CASSRQANQPQHF
cdr3_nt: TGTGCCAGCAGTCGACAGGCCAATCAGCCCCAGCATTTT

j_call: TRBJ2-7
v_call: TRBV19
clone_size: -
d_call: TRBD1
cdr3_aa: CASTGQTSYEQYF
cdr3_nt: TGTGCCAGTACGGGACAGACATCCTACGAGCAGTACTTC

j_call: TRBJ1-3
v_call: TRBV20-1
clone_size: -
d_call: -
cdr3_aa: CSALRDTIYF
cdr3_nt: TGCAGTGCCCTCAGGGACACCATATATTTT

j_call: TRBJ2-2
v_call: TRBV6-5
clone_size: -
d_call: TRBD1
cdr3_aa: CASILTGAETGELFF
cdr3_nt: TGTGCCAGCATTCTAACAGGGGCGGAAACCGGGGAGCTGTTTTTT

j_call: TRBJ1-5
v_call: TRBV21-1
clone_size: once
d_call: -
cdr3_aa: CASIPGDGNQPQHF
cdr3_nt: TGTGCCAGCATTCCCGGAGATGGCAATCAGCCCCAGCATTTT

j_call: TRBJ2-7
v_call: TRBV28
clone_size: -
d_call: -
cdr3_aa: CASSLSGGYSYEQYF
cdr3_nt: TGTGCCAGCAGTTTAAGTGGCGGGTACTCCTACGAGCAGTACTTC

j_call: TRBJ2-1
v_call: TRBV6-6
clone_size: -
d_call: -
cdr3_aa: CASSQDSYNEQFF
cdr3_nt: TGTGCCAGCAGTCAGGACAGCTACAATGAGCAGTTCTTC

j_call: TRBJ1-2
v_call: TRBV15
clone_size: few
d_call: -
cdr3_aa: CATSQVNRNYGYTF
cdr3_nt: TGTGCCACCAGCCAAGTTAACAGAAACTATGGCTACACCTTC

j_call: TRBJ2-5
v_call: TRBV18
clone_size: -
d_call: TRBD1
cdr3_aa: CASSPLGTAKLQETQYF
cdr3_nt: TGTGCCAGCTCACCCCTTGGGACAGCAAAACTACAAGAGACCCAGTACTTC